This TCR beta chain derives from a study of early T cells in non-severe SARS-CoV-2 infection. In the study overall: Sequencing used unsorted whole-blood bulk RNA, so chains lack pairing.

As part of library construction, unique molecular identifiers were attached to individual cDNA molecules. MiXCR was run by TCRdb on the 5' RACE reads, yielding one entry per CDR3 protein. The repertoire includes some 54,000 distinct CDR3 sequences, 11% of them detected once, and 13% sits in the top ten. Germline V gives CDR1 MNHEY, CDR2 SMNVEV (reference sequence). The CDR3 spans 15 residues. The V gene end was trimmed by 3 bases and the J gene end by 4 bases; junction bases not matched to a gene: 5. This clonotype was detected ten times or more. Its antigen is not known. Study results and limitations: Using VDJdb, the matching emphasized anti-spike CD8 responses while missing private and CD4 specificities.

The chain joins TRBV27 to TRBJ2-1; TRBD2 matches at 8 bases. The receptor comes from an adult who was a healthcare worker with PCR-confirmed SARS-CoV-2 infection or an uninfected control (not recorded which). Sample: whole blood. The DNA for the CDR3 is TGTGCCAGCAGTTTTCAGGGGACTAGATACAATGAGCAGTTCTTC. It encodes CASSFQGTRYNEQFF.